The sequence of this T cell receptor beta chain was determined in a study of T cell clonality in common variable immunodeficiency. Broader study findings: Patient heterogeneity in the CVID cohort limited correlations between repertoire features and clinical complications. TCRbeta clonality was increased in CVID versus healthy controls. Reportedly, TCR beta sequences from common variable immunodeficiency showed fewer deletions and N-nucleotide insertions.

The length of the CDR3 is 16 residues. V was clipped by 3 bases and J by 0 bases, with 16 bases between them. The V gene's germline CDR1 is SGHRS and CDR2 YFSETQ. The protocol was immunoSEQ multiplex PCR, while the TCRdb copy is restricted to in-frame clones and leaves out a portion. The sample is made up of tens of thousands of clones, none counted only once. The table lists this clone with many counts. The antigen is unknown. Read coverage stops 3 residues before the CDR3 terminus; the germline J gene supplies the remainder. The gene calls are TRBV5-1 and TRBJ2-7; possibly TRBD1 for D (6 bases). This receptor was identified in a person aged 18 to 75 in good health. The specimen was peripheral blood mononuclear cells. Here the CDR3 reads CASSWRTESSSYEQYF. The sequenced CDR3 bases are TGCGCCAGCAGCTGGCGGACAGAAAGCAGCTCCTACGAG.